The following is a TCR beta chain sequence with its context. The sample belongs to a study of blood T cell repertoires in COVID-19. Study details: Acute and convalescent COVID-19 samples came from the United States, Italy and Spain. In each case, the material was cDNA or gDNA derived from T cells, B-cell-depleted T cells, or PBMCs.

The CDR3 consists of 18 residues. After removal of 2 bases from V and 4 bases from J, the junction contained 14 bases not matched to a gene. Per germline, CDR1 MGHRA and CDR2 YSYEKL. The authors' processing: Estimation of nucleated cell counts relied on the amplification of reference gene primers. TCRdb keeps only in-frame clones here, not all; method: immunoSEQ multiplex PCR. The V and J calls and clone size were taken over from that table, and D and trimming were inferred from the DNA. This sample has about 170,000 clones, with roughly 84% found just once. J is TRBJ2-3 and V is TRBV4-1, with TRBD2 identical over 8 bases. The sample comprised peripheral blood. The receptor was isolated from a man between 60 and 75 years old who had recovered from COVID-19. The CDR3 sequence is CASSQPRSGGLLADTQYF. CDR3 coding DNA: TGCGCCAGCAGCCAACCCCGAAGCGGGGGCCTCCTCGCAGATACGCAGTATTTT.